One sample yielded the 32 T cell receptor beta chains listed below, sequenced in a study of blood T cell repertoires in COVID-19 (dated by TCRdb to about 2020). Receptor amplification or capture employed the immunoSEQ multiplex PCR assay. The immuneACCESS repertoire file appears here via TCRdb, limited to in-frame rearrangements. These files lack a portion of the clones; in checked studies, under half of the deficit traces to unresolved V genes, and the cause of the others is not known. The table for this sample lists fewer than 300,000 clones; 85% of them were counted only once. 4% to 6% of the sample is in the top ten clones. Sequenced sample: peripheral blood. These receptors were obtained from a man aged 50-60 years with active or convalescent COVID-19.

V usage is TRBV28 and J usage is TRBJ1-3, with D maybe TRBD1 (6 bases). This CDR3 comprises 17 residues. Trimming shortened V by 2 bases and J by 4 bases, and 18 bases separated the two germline ends. Germline-derived CDR1 and CDR2 are MDHEN and SYDVKM. CDR3 protein: CASSLLQGKGFGNTIYF. CDR3 nucleotides: TGTGCCAGCAGTTTACTACAGGGAAAAGGCTTCGGAAACACCATATATTTT.

The J gene is TRBJ1-1, the V gene TRBV7-9; no definite D call. V gave up 3 bases and J gave up 7 bases, with 9 bases separating them. CDR1 and CDR2 (germline): SEHNR, FQNEAQ (reference sequence). CDR3 length equals 12 residues. The CDR3 loop reads CASSFHGFEAFF. DNA for the CDR3: TGTGCCAGCAGCTTTCACGGTTTTGAAGCTTTCTTT. Combining the CDR3 with reference TRBV7-9 and TRBJ1-1 gives the whole variable domain DTGVSQNPRHKITKRGQNVTFRCDPISEHNRLYWYRQTLGQGPEFLTYFQNEAQLEKSRLLSDRFSAERPKGSFSTLEIQRTEQGDSAMYLCASSFHGFEAFFGQGTRLTVV.

CDR3 in DNA: TGTGCCAGTAGTGAACTGCAGGGAACCGGCAATCAGCCCCAGCATTTT. Protein sequence: CASSELQGTGNQPQHF. V and J are TRBV19 and TRBJ1-5, with D maybe TRBD1 (5 bases). Germline values: CDR1 LNHDA, CDR2 SQIVND (reference sequence). The V end was cut by 5 bases, the J end by 2 bases, with 16 bases between. The length of the CDR3 is 16 residues.

The chain has TRBV5-1 and TRBJ2-7, with TRBD1 matching over 9 bases. The germline V gene has CDR1 SGHRS and CDR2 YFSETQ. The V and J ends lost 4 bases and 5 bases, in that order; junction bases with no gene match: 4. This CDR3 contains 13 residues. CDR3 sequence reads: CASSPGDRDEQYF. The CDR3 region has the DNA TGCGCCAGCAGCCCGGGGGACAGGGACGAGCAGTACTTC.

This sequence joins TRBV6-5 and TRBJ1-6; a weak D match, TRBD1 (6 bases). Germline-derived CDR1 and CDR2 are MNHEY and SVGAGI. The length of the CDR3 is 16 residues. Trimming removed 0 bases at V and 7 bases at J, with 13 bases between. DNA of the CDR3: TGTGCCAGCAGTTACTCTTCAGGGGAACTAAATTCACCCCTCCACTTT. This gives the protein CASSYSSGELNSPLHF.

This chain joins TRBV7-9 and TRBJ2-1, with 15 nucleotides matching TRBD2. Germline V gene data show CDR1 as SEHNR and CDR2 as FQNEAQ (reference sequence). The CDR3 covers 18 residues. Trimming took 1 base from V and 2 from J; bases not matched to a gene: 3. The CDR3 region has the DNA TGTGCCAGCAGCTTAGGGACTAGCGGGAGGGCGACCTACAATGAGCAGTTCTTC. Translated, it gives CASSLGTSGRATYNEQFF. Full variable domain (missing parts from reference TRBV7-9 and TRBJ2-1): DTGVSQNPRHKITKRGQNVTFRCDPISEHNRLYWYRQTLGQGPEFLTYFQNEAQLEKSRLLSDRFSAERPKGSFSTLEIQRTEQGDSAMYLCASSLGTSGRATYNEQFFGPGTRLTVL.

The chain couples TRBV24-1 to TRBJ2-5; 10 bases match TRBD1. The CDR3 sequence is 16 residues long. Germline CDR1 and CDR2: KGHDR and SFDVKD. After removal of 6 bases from V and 2 bases from J, the junction contained 8 bases not matched to a gene. This CDR3 reads CATSRGTGVVQETQYF. The CDR3 coding sequence is TGTGCCACCAGTCGAGGGACAGGGGTCGTACAAGAGACCCAGTACTTC.

This chain joins TRBV5-1 and TRBJ1-1; D not resolved. Germline CDR1 SGHRS, CDR2 YFSETQ. The V end lost 3 bases, the J end lost 2 bases, and 14 bases lay between the germline ends. This CDR3 comprises 15 residues. The CDR3: CASSSFGPGNTEAFF. CDR3 coding DNA: TGCGCCAGCAGCTCATTTGGTCCAGGCAACACTGAAGCTTTCTTT.

This clone occurred a few times. The chain is built from TRBV5-1 and TRBJ2-7, with D maybe TRBD1 (6 bases). Germline V lookup: CDR1 SGHRS, CDR2 YFSETQ. The CDR3 totals 14 residues. The V end was cut by 0 bases, the J end by 2 bases, with 9 bases between. The CDR3 coding sequence is TGCGCCAGCAGCTTGGACAGGGCGCCCTACGAGCAGTACTTC. It translates to CASSLDRAPYEQYF.

The rearrangement links TRBV27 to TRBJ2-1, with 9 bases aligning to TRBD2. Germline CDR1 MNHEY, CDR2 SMNVEV (reference sequence). The CDR3 runs to 15 residues. Trimming cost V 7 bases and J 7 bases; bases outside gene matches: 11. The CDR3 is CASTLAGSSGNEQFF. The CDR3 DNA reads TGTGCCAGCACCCTAGCGGGGAGCTCGGGGAATGAGCAGTTCTTC.

This clone was detected once. The V gene is TRBV7-2, the J gene TRBJ2-2, with D possibly matching TRBD2 (7 bases). V was trimmed by 2 bases and J by 3 bases, leaving 13 bases between them. The CDR3 covers 16 residues. Per the germline V gene, CDR1 is SGHTA and CDR2 is FQGNSA. The CDR3 DNA follows: TGTGCCAGCAGCTTATCGGGGGGCTTGGACACCGGGGAGCTGTTTTTT. It translates to CASSLSGGLDTGELFF. Looking up the rest from reference TRBV7-2 and TRBJ2-2 gives the full variable domain: GAGVSQSPSNKVTEKGKDVELRCDPISGHTALYWYRQSLGQGLEFLIYFQGNSAPDKSGLPSDRFSAERTGGSVSTLTIQRTQQEDSAVYLCASSLSGGLDTGELFFGEGSRLTVL.

The chain links TRBV6-5 to TRBJ2-1, with 13 bases aligning to TRBD2. CDR3 length equals 13 residues. Germline V gene data show CDR1 as MNHEY and CDR2 as SVGAGI. After removal of 8 bases from V and 10 bases from J, the junction contained 5 bases not matched to a gene. This chain's CDR3 is CASRTSGSWEQFF. The DNA for the CDR3 is TGTGCCAGCCGGACTAGCGGGAGTTGGGAGCAGTTCTTC.

The chain recombines TRBV30 with TRBJ1-4, with D maybe TRBD1 (5 bases). V was cut by 0 bases and J by 8 bases, with 19 bases left in between. The CDR3 totals 16 residues. CDR1 GTSNPN and CDR2 SVGIG come from the germline V gene (reference sequence). The CDR3 reads CAWSVVRSRALEKLFF. The CDR3 region has the DNA TGTGCCTGGAGTGTAGTCAGGTCCAGGGCTCTCGAAAAACTGTTTTTT. Filled out from reference TRBV30 and TRBJ1-4, the complete variable domain reads SQTIHQWPATLVQPVGSPLSLECTVEGTSNPNLYWYRQAAGRGLQLLFYSVGIGQISSEVPQNLSASRPQDRQFILSSKKLLLSDSGFYLCAWSVVRSRALEKLFFGSGTQLSVL.

The rearrangement links TRBV5-5 to TRBJ2-7, with 7 positions matching TRBD1. With 2 bases clipped from V and 1 base from J, the junction kept 12 bases outside the gene matches. The CDR3 loop spans 17 amino acids. The germline gives CDR1 SGHKS, CDR2 YYEKEE (reference sequence). CDR3 sequence (DNA): TGTGCCAGCAGCTTAGGGGGTGGGACAGTTCTTTCCTACGAGCAGTACTTC. It is translated as CASSLGGGTVLSYEQYF. Complete variable domain (other parts from reference TRBV5-5 and TRBJ2-7): DAGVTQSPTHLIKTRGQQVTLRCSPISGHKSVSWYQQVLGQGPQFIFQYYEKEERGRGNFPDRFSARQFPNYSSELNVNALLLGDSALYLCASSLGGGTVLSYEQYFGPGTRLTVT.

The sample holds many counts of this clone. The rearrangement links TRBV5-1 to TRBJ2-1, with 13 bases matching TRBD2. This CDR3 region has 15 residues. Per germline, CDR1 SGHRS and CDR2 YFSETQ. The trim removed 6 bases at V and 5 bases at J, leaving 5 bases unmatched. DNA of the CDR3: TGCGCCAGCACCTCCGGGACTAGCGGGAACAATGAGCAGTTCTTC. Amino acids: CASTSGTSGNNEQFF.

The V gene is TRBV5-6, the J gene TRBJ2-1; 7 bases are shared with TRBD2. CDR3 length: 13 residues. V lost 4 bases, J lost 4 bases, and 2 bases stayed unmatched. Germline V gene sequence: CDR1 SGHDT, CDR2 YYEEEE. CDR3 coding DNA: TGTGCCAGCAGCCAAGCGGGATACAATGAGCAGTTCTTC. This translates into CASSQAGYNEQFF.

The V gene is TRBV19, the J gene TRBJ1-1; 12 bases fit TRBD1. The ends lost 5 bases at V and 5 bases at J; junction bases unmatched: 9. The CDR3 is 16 amino acids. Germline loops: CDR1 LNHDA, CDR2 SQIVND (reference sequence). CDR3 DNA: TGTGCCAGTAGTCACCAGCCGGGACAGGGGGCAACTGAAGCTTTCTTT. Its translation is CASSHQPGQGATEAFF.

The J gene is TRBJ2-1, the V gene TRBV6-5; D call uncertain. Germline loops: CDR1 MNHEY, CDR2 SVGAGI. Trimming took 4 bases from V and 7 from J, leaving 5 bases between them. The CDR3 is 11 residues long. Here the CDR3 reads CASSFLNEQFF. CDR3 bases: TGTGCCAGCAGTTTCCTAAATGAGCAGTTCTTC.

This chain connects TRBV3-1 (or the pseudogene TRBV3-2) to TRBJ2-1; 8 nucleotides line up with TRBD2. The ends lost 10 bases at V and 9 bases at J; junction bases unmatched: 8. The CDR3 spans 12 residues. Per the germline V gene, CDR1 is LGHDT and CDR2 is YNNKEL (reference sequence). This CDR3 is CATGGGVGEQFF. CDR3 coding DNA: TGTGCCACCGGGGGGGGAGTAGGTGAGCAGTTCTTC.

This chain links TRBV7-8 with TRBJ2-1; the D gene is possibly TRBD2 (6 bases). Trimming shortened V by 2 bases and J by 1 base, and 15 bases separated the two germline ends. CDR3 length: 17 amino acids. CDR1 and CDR2 (germline): SGHVS, FQNEAQ. The CDR3 spells CASSLRGSGRSYNEQFF. Here the CDR3 DNA reads TGTGCCAGCAGCTTACGGGGGTCCGGTCGGTCCTACAATGAGCAGTTCTTC.

V gene TRBV7-9 combines with J gene TRBJ1-6; no firm D call. Germline V gene sequence: CDR1 SEHNR, CDR2 FQNEAQ (reference sequence). The CDR3 sequence is 17 residues long. The germline V and J ends were trimmed by 2 bases and 10 bases, with 21 bases remaining between them. CDR3 residues: CASSLHGEKAIRSPLHF. In nucleotides, the CDR3 is TGTGCCAGCAGCTTACACGGGGAGAAGGCGATTAGGTCACCCCTCCACTTT.

The sample holds one count of this clone. The genes are TRBV6-5 and TRBJ1-6; D remains unclear. The V gene lost 2 bases and the J gene lost 7 bases, with 9 bases spanning the gap. This CDR3 has 14 amino acids. The germline V gene has CDR1 MNHEY and CDR2 SVGAGI. The CDR3 protein is CASSYGLGNSPLHF. In DNA form, the CDR3 reads TGTGCCAGCAGTTACGGGTTGGGCAATTCACCCCTCCACTTT.

The V gene is TRBV10-3, the J gene TRBJ1-3, with D perhaps TRBD1 (5 bases). The CDR3 contains 14 residues. The V end was cut by 6 bases, the J end by 1 base, with 10 bases between. Germline values: CDR1 ENHRY, CDR2 SYGVKD. CDR3: CAISEGASGNTIYF. The CDR3 DNA is TGTGCCATCAGCGAAGGGGCGTCTGGAAACACCATATATTTT.

With respect to this clone: A read error may account for a junction end that differs from germline. The gene calls are TRBV7-3 and TRBJ2-1; no firm D call. This CDR3 spans 15 amino acids. CDR1 is SGHTA and CDR2 is FQGTGA in the germline V gene. The CDR3 loop is CAGSPQPSSSNEQFF. CDR3 in DNA: TGTGCCGGCAGCCCTCAGCCCTCCTCTAGTAATGAGCAGTTCTTC. The full variable domain, in which reference TRBV7-3 and TRBJ2-1 provide the parts outside the CDR3, is GAGVSQTPSNKVTEKGKYVELRCDPISGHTALYWYRQSLGQGPEFLIYFQGTGAADDSGLPNDRFFAVRPEGSVSTLKIQRTERGDSAVYLCAGSPQPSSSNEQFFGPGTRLTVL.

J is TRBJ2-5 and V is TRBV5-6; TRBD2 matches 12 bases. This CDR3 is built from 17 residues. Unmatched junction bases numbered 11, after V lost 3 bases and J lost 5 bases. Germline V lookup: CDR1 SGHDT, CDR2 YYEEEE. CDR3 in amino acids: CASSSRASGRARETQYF. The CDR3 DNA is TGTGCCAGCAGCTCGAGGGCTAGCGGGAGGGCCCGGGAGACCCAGTACTTC.

The chain combines TRBV2 with TRBJ2-1; D is undetermined. Germline CDR1 and CDR2: SNHLY and FYNNEI. This CDR3 is built from 11 residues. Trimming removed 7 bases at V and 4 bases at J, with 5 bases between. The CDR3 protein is CASNSYNEQFF. CDR3 bases: TGTGCCAGCAACAGTTACAATGAGCAGTTCTTC.

CDR3 protein: CASSLRQQSPLHF. The DNA of the CDR3 is TGTGCCAGCAGTTTACGACAGCAGTCACCCCTCCACTTT. The genes are TRBV28 and TRBJ1-6; the D gene is possibly TRBD1 (5 bases). Germline CDR1 and CDR2: MDHEN and SYDVKM. The CDR3 runs to 13 residues. V was cut by 2 bases and J by 10 bases, with 9 bases left in between. Drawing the rest from reference TRBV28 and TRBJ1-6, the complete variable domain is DVKVTQSSRYLVKRTGEKVFLECVQDMDHENMFWYRQDPGLGLRLIYFSYDVKMKEKGDIPEGYSVSREKKERFSLILESASTNQTSMYLCASSLRQQSPLHFGNGTRLTVT.

This clone turned up a few times. The chain joins TRBV28 to TRBJ1-5, with a possible D match to TRBD1 (6 bases). Germline V CDR1 and CDR2: MDHEN, SYDVKM. The V end was cut by 3 bases, the J end by 9 bases, with 18 bases between. This CDR3 has 15 amino acids. The CDR3 region has the DNA TGTGCCAGCAGTTTGAGGTCCAGGGGTGATCGGCCCCAGCATTTT. It codes for CASSLRSRGDRPQHF. Based on the CDR3 plus reference TRBV28 and TRBJ1-5, the full variable domain is DVKVTQSSRYLVKRTGEKVFLECVQDMDHENMFWYRQDPGLGLRLIYFSYDVKMKEKGDIPEGYSVSREKKERFSLILESASTNQTSMYLCASSLRSRGDRPQHFGDGTRLSIL.

V usage is TRBV19 and J usage is TRBJ1-2; 10 bases line up with TRBD1. This CDR3 has 14 residues. The germline V gene encodes CDR1 LNHDA and CDR2 SQIVND (reference sequence). The ends lost 6 bases at V and 6 bases at J; junction bases unmatched: 7. The CDR3 coding sequence is TGTGCCAGTAGCTTTACCGGGACAGGGGATGGCTACACCTTC. This gives the protein CASSFTGTGDGYTF. Supplemented by reference TRBV19 and TRBJ1-2, the full variable domain reads DGGITQSPKYLFRKEGQNVTLSCEQNLNHDAMYWYRQDPGQGLRLIYYSQIVNDFQKGDIAEGYSVSREKKESFPLTVTSAQKNPTAFYLCASSFTGTGDGYTFGSGTRLTVV.

The chain uses TRBV29-1 and TRBJ2-7; 7 bases line up with TRBD1. V dropped 6 bases and J dropped 0; count of bases not matched to a gene: 2. Germline V CDR1 and CDR2: SQVTM, ANQGSEA. This CDR3 is built from 12 residues. CDR3 amino acids: CSVGDSSYEQYF. The CDR3 DNA reads as TGCAGCGTGGGGGACAGCTCCTACGAGCAGTACTTC.

The V and J genes are TRBV7-2 and TRBJ1-2, with D maybe TRBD1 (6 bases). Per germline, CDR1 SGHTA and CDR2 FQGNSA. The CDR3 extends over 15 amino acids. Trimming took 1 base from V and 2 from J, leaving 11 bases between them. The CDR3 loop reads CASSLGGGFNYGYTF. In DNA form, the CDR3 reads TGTGCCAGCAGCTTAGGAGGGGGTTTCAACTATGGCTACACCTTC.

This chain connects TRBV27 to TRBJ2-3; D is unclear. Germline values: CDR1 MNHEY, CDR2 SMNVEV (reference sequence). The CDR3 covers 15 residues. Trimming removed 5 bases at V and 1 base at J, with 13 bases between. The CDR3 reads CASSPQIARTDTQYF. The DNA of the CDR3 is TGTGCCAGCAGTCCGCAAATAGCACGCACAGATACGCAGTATTTT.